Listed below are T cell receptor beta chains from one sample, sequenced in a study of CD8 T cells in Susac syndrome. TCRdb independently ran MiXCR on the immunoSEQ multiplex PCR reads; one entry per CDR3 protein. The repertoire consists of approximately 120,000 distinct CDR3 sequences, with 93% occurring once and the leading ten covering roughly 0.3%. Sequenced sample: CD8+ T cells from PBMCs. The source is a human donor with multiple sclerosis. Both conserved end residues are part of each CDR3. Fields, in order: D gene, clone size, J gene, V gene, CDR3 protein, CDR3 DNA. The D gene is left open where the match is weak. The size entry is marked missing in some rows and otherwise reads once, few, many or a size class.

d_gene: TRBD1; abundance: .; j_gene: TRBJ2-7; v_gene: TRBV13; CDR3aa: CASSLTGFRYEQYF; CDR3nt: TGTGCCAGCAGCTTGACAGGGTTTCGCTACGAGCAGTACTTC
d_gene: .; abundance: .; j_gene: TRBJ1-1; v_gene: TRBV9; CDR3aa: CASSTGRNTEAFF; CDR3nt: TGTGCCAGCAGCACCGGACGGAACACTGAAGCTTTCTTT
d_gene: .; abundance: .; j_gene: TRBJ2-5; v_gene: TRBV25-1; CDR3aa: CASSTGSHETQYF; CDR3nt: TGTGCCAGCAGCACAGGGTCCCACGAGACCCAGTACTTC
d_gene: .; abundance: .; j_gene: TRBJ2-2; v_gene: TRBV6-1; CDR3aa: CASSDVSAYWLFF; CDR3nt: TGTGCCAGCAGTGATGTTTCGGCCTATTGGCTGTTTTTT
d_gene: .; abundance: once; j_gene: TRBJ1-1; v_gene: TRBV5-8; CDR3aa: CASSLDRENENTEAFF; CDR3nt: TGTGCCAGCAGCTTGGACAGGGAAAACGAGAACACTGAAGCTTTCTTT
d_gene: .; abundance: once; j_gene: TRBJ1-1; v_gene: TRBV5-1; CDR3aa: CASSSGPGADGTEAFF; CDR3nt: TGCGCCAGCAGCTCTGGTCCGGGGGCAGATGGCACTGAAGCTTTCTTT
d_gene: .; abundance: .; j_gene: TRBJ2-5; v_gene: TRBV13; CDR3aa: CASSFGWSETQYF; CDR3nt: TGTGCCAGCAGTTTCGGCTGGAGTGAGACCCAGTACTTC
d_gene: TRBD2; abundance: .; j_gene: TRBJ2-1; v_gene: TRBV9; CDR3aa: CASSVAVRGLADNEQFF; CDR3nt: TGTGCCAGCAGCGTAGCGGTTAGAGGACTAGCGGACAATGAGCAGTTCTTC
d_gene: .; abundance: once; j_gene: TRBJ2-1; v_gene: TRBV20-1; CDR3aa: CSARGIPGYPEQFF; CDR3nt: TGCAGTGCTAGAGGAATACCAGGCTATCCTGAGCAGTTCTTC
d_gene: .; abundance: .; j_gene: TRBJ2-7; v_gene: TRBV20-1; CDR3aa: CSAPESAGIYTYEQYF; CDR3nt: TGCAGTGCTCCAGAGTCAGCGGGTATTTATACCTACGAGCAGTACTTC
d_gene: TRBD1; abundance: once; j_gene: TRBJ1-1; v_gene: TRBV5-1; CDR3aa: CASSLYIRTGRDTEAFF; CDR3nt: TGCGCCAGCAGCTTGTACATCCGGACAGGTCGAGACACTGAAGCTTTCTTT
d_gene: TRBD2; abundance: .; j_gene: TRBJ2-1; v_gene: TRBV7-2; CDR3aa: CASSLQASGTYNEQFF; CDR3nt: TGTGCCAGCAGCTTACAAGCTAGCGGGACCTACAATGAGCAGTTCTTC
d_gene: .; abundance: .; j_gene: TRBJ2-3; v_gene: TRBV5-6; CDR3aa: CASSVWFSDTQYF; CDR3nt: TGTGCCAGCAGCGTTTGGTTCAGTGATACGCAGTATTTT
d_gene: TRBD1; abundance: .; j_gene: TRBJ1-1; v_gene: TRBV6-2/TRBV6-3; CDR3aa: CASSQDRGRTEAFF; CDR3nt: TGTGCCAGCAGTCAGGACAGGGGGCGAACTGAAGCTTTCTTT
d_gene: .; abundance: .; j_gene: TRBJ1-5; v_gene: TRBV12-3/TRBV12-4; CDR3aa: CASSLNVQRHQPQHF; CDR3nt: TGTGCCAGCAGTTTAAACGTACAGCGGCATCAGCCCCAGCATTTT
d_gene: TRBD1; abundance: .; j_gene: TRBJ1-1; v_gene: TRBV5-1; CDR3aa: CASSFYGQGWAEAFF; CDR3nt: TGCGCCAGCAGCTTTTACGGACAGGGATGGGCTGAAGCTTTCTTT
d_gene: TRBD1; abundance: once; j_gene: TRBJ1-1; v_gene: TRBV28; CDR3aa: CASSPRDRGPEAFF; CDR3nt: TGTGCCAGCAGTCCCCGGGACAGGGGGCCTGAAGCTTTCTTT
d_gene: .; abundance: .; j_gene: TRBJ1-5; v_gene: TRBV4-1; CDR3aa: CASSQAYRETQPQHF; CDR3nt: TGCGCCAGCAGCCAAGCGTACAGGGAGACTCAGCCCCAGCATTTT
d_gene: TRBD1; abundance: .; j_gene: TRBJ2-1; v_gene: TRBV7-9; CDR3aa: CASIQSGQGIWAYNEQFF; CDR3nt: TGTGCCAGCATCCAGAGTGGACAGGGGATTTGGGCCTACAATGAGCAGTTCTTC
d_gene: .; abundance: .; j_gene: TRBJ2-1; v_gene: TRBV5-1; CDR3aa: CASSLSVGQFF; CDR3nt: TGCGCCAGCAGCTTGTCGGTAGGGCAGTTCTTC
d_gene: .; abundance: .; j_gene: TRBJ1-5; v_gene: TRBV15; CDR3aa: CATSPDRDDQPQHF; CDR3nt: TGTGCCACCAGCCCCGACCGGGATGATCAGCCCCAGCATTTT
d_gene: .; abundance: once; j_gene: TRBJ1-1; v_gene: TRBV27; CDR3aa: CASSSGGDAFF; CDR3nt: TGTGCCAGCAGTTCGGGAGGAGACGCTTTCTTT
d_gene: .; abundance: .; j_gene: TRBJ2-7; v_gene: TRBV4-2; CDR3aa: CASSQGGRGYEQYF; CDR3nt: TGTGCCAGCAGCCAGGGGGGCCGGGGCTACGAGCAGTACTTC
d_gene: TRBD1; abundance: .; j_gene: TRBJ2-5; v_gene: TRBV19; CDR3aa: CASSPTGNRETQYF; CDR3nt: TGTGCCAGTAGTCCGACAGGGAACAGGGAGACCCAGTACTTC
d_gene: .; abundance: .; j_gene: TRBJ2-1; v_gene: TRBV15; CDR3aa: CATSNPGLGNEQFF; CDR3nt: TGTGCCACCAGCAATCCGGGACTGGGGAATGAGCAGTTCTTC
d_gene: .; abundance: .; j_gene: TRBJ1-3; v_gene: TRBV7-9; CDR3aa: CASSLVPDSGNTIYF; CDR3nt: TGTGCCAGCAGCTTAGTTCCGGACTCTGGAAACACCATATATTTT
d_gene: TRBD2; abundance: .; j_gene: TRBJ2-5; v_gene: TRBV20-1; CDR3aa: CSARGRAGETQYF; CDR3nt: TGCAGTGCCCGCGGGAGGGCCGGGGAGACCCAGTACTTC
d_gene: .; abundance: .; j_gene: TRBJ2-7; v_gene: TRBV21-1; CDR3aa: CASSIGQGSDLLRYF; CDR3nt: TGTGCCAGCAGCATAGGACAGGGGTCGGATCTATTGAGGTACTTC
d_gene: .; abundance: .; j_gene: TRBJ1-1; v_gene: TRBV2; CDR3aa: CASSGQTNEAFF; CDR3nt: TGTGCCAGCAGTGGCCAGACCAATGAAGCTTTCTTT
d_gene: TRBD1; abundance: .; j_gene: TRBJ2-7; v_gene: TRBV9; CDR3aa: CASSVGTGRYEQYF; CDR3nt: TGTGCCAGCAGCGTAGGGACAGGGCGCTACGAGCAGTACTTC
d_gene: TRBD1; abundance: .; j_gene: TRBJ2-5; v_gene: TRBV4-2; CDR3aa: CASSPNRDRGGTQYF; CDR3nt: TGTGCCAGCAGCCCCAACCGGGACAGGGGAGGGACCCAGTACTTC
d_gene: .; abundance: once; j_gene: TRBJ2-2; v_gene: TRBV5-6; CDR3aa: CASSFETGELFF; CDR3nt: TGTGCCAGCAGCTTCGAAACCGGGGAGCTGTTTTTT
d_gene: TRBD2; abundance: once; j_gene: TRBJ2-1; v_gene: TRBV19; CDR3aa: CASSTSGGSYNEQFF; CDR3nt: TGTGCCAGTAGTACGAGCGGGGGCTCCTACAATGAGCAGTTCTTC
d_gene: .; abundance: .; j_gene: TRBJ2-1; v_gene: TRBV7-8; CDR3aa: CASSLAFLDEQFF; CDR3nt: TGTGCCAGCAGCTTAGCGTTTTTGGATGAGCAGTTCTTC
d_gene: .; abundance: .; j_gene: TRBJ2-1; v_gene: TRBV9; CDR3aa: CASSVAGGRGNEQFF; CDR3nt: TGTGCCAGCAGCGTAGCAGGAGGGCGCGGCAATGAGCAGTTCTTC
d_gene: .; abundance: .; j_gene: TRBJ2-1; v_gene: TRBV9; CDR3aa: CASSVRLQGENEQFF; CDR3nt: TGTGCCAGCAGCGTTCGCCTGCAGGGTGAAAATGAGCAGTTCTTC
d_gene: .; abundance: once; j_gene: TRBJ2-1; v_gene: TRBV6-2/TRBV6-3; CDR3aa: CASDASDNEQFF; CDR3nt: TGTGCCAGCGACGCTAGTGACAATGAGCAGTTCTTC
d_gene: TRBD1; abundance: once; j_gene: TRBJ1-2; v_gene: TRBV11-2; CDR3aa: CASSQFRGSNYGYTF; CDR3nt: TGTGCCAGCAGCCAATTCAGGGGGAGTAACTATGGCTACACCTTC
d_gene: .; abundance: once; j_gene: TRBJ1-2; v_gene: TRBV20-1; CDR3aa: CSAREGVYGYTF; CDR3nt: TGCAGTGCTAGAGAGGGGGTTTATGGCTACACCTTC
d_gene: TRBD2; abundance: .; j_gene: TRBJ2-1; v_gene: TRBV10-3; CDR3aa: CAITRGEVGEQFF; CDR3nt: TGTGCCATCACCCGGGGGGAGGTCGGTGAGCAGTTCTTC
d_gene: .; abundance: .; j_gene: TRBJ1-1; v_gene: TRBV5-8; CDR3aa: CASSLIQVGNTEAFF; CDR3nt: TGTGCCAGCAGCCTAATACAGGTTGGGAACACTGAAGCTTTCTTT
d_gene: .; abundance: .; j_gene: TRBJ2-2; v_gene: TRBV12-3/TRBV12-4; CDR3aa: CASSTRRLVGELFF; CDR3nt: TGTGCCAGCAGTACCCGCAGGCTGGTAGGGGAGCTGTTTTTT
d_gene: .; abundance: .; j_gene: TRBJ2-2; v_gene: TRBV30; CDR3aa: CAWSGPTGELFF; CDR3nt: TGTGCCTGGAGCGGACCCACCGGGGAGCTGTTTTTT
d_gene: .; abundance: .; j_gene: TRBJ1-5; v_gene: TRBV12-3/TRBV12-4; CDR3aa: CASSPPGRGQPQHF; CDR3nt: TGTGCCAGCAGCCCACCGGGACGCGGGCAGCCCCAGCATTTT
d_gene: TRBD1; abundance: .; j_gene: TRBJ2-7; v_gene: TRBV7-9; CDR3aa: CASSGQGSPYEQYF; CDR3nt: TGTGCCAGCAGCGGACAGGGTTCTCCCTACGAGCAGTACTTC
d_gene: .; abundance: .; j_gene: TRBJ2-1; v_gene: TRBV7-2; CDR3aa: CASSLVLWGAYNEQFF; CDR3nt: TGTGCCAGCAGCTTAGTACTCTGGGGGGCCTACAATGAGCAGTTCTTC
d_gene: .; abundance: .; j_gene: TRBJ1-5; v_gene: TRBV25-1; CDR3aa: CASSEGSQPQHF; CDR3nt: TGTGCCAGCAGTGAGGGCAGTCAGCCCCAGCATTTT
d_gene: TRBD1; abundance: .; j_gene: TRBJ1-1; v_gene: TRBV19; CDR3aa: CASSPDRWPNTEAFF; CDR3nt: TGTGCCAGTAGTCCGGACAGGTGGCCTAACACTGAAGCTTTCTTT
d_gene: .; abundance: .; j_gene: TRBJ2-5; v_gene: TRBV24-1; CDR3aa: CAAISGRVQETQYF; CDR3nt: TGTGCCGCTATCTCCGGCCGTGTCCAAGAGACCCAGTACTTC
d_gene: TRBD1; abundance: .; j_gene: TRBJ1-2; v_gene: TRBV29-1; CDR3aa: CSVDRVNYGYTF; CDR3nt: TGCAGCGTCGACAGGGTGAACTATGGCTACACCTTC
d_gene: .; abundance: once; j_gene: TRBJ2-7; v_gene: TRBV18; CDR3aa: CASSPSFRDYEQYF; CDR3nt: TGTGCCAGCTCACCGTCATTCCGGGACTACGAGCAGTACTTC
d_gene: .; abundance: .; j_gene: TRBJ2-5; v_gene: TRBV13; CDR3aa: CASKQGLWGQETQYF; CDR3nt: TGTGCCAGCAAACAAGGGCTGTGGGGACAAGAGACCCAGTACTTC
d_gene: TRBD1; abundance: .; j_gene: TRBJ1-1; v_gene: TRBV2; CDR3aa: CASSVSLTGGNTEAFF; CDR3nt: TGTGCCAGCAGTGTTAGTTTGACAGGGGGGAACACTGAAGCTTTCTTT